What follows describes a single TCR beta chain. The antigen remains unidentified. Germline V gives CDR1 DFQATT, CDR2 SNEGSKA (reference sequence). The CDR3 contains 13 residues. V shed 6 bases and J shed 5 bases, with 14 bases lying between them. The sample belongs to a study of identical twins. The authors used template switching to add a universal primer site and gave cDNA unique molecular identifiers. TCRdb redid the calling of the 5' RACE reads with MiXCR, one entry per CDR3 protein. The table lists some 560,000 distinct CDR3 sequences, around 9.6% of them singletons. General observations from the study: Whereas memory repertoires showed no such difference, abundant cord blood beta clonotypes carried fewer insertions. Within beta out-of-frame sequences, the excess sharing observed between twins was weaker.

This sample also appeared in a second study, on yellow fever vaccine responses in identical twins. That study adds: Twins reportedly mounted vaccine T cell responses that seemed partly convergent, partly personalized.

The material sequenced was PBMCs. This sequence originates from a young woman in good health. V and J are TRBV20-1 and TRBJ2-1; D possibly corresponds to TRBD2 (6 bases). CDR3 amino acids: CSAARDLDNEQFF. CDR3 in DNA: TGCAGTGCCGCCCGGGACTTGGACAATGAGCAGTTCTTC.